The clone carrying this T cell receptor beta chain was seen at least ten times. Its antigen is still unknown. Quantitative 5'-RACE with molecular barcodes generated TCR beta libraries. Using its own MiXCR run on the 5' RACE reads, TCRdb lists one record per CDR3 protein. The sample records approximately 300,000 distinct CDR3 sequences, roughly 20% being singletons. The data originate from a study of CD8 T cells in ankylosing spondylitis. Study-level points and caveats: The authors reported significant enrichment of disease-linked clones in matched ankylosing spondylitis synovial fluid.

Germline-derived CDR1 and CDR2 are KGHDR and SFDVKD. This CDR3 comprises 16 residues. Germline trimming cut 3 bases from V and 4 bases from J; bases unmatched to any gene: 6. Sequenced sample: blood, either unsorted or a sorted T cell fraction (not recorded which). The chain carries TRBV24-1 and TRBJ2-3; 10 nucleotides agree with TRBD1. The receptor's source is a male donor with ankylosing spondylitis or in good health (not recorded which). CDR3 nucleotides: TGTGCCACCAGTGATCTTACAGGGACAGGGGCAGATACGCAGTATTTT. Residues: CATSDLTGTGADTQYF.